Only a few counts were recorded for the clone carrying this T cell receptor beta chain. The source of the sample is a study of blood T cells in healthy people across ages. In germline, CDR1 is LGHDT, CDR2 YNNKEL (reference sequence). The CDR3 has 18 amino acids. V lost 5 bases and J lost 2, with 23 bases in between. With a J-beta primer mix and a sample-barcoded 5' primer, a second PCR ran roughly 6 to 11 cycles. TCRdb used MiXCR to reprocess the 5' RACE reads, holding one entry per CDR3 protein. The sample comprises about 1.5 million distinct CDR3 sequences, roughly 40% of which are singletons, and approximately 7.9% rests with the top ten.

The V and J genes are TRBV3-1 and TRBJ2-3; the D gene is possibly TRBD2 (6 bases). Sequenced: blood. This receptor was identified in a woman aged 18-35 years in good health. The CDR3 nucleotides read TGTGCCAGCAGCTTGGCCCCTTTTATCGCGGGGCCCACAGATACGCAGTATTTT. This sequence encodes CASSLAPFIAGPTDTQYF.